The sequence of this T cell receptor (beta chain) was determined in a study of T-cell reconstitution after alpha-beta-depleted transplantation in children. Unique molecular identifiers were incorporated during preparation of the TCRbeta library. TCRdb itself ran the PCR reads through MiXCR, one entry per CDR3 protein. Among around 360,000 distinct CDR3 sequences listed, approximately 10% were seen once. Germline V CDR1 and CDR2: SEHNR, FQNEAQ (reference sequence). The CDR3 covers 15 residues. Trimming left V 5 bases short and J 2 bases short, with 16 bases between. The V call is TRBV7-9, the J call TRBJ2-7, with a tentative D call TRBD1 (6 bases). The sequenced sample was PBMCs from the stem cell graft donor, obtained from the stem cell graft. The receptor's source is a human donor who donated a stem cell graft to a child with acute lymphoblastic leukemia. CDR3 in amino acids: CASSHQGLGPYEQYF. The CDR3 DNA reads TGTGCCAGCAGCCACCAGGGGTTGGGTCCCTACGAGCAGTACTTC.